This T cell receptor beta chain stems from a study of cytomegalovirus exposure and HLA in healthy donors. Study-level results: It is likely that the observed cluster of highly shared sequence variants was a sequencing artifact. TCR beta chains numbering 164 were designated cytomegalovirus-associated. Some V segments could not be told apart, so they were left out, TRBV6-2 and TRBV6-3 among them.

Concerning this clone itself: Its antigen is not identified.

Amplification used 60 Vbeta primers and 13 Jbeta primers. Libraries were prepared by immunoSEQ multiplex PCR; TCRdb keeps only in-frame clonotypes and omits some of them. The sample has around 200,000 clones, 75% to 85% seen once. This CDR3 has 15 residues. Trimming removed 8 bases from V and 6 bases from J; junction bases left unmatched: 11. CDR1 is SGHVS and CDR2 is FQNEAQ in the germline V gene. Sequencing used PBMCs. V and J are TRBV7-8 and TRBJ2-2, with TRBD2 identical over 8 bases. The TCR was taken from a woman aged 50 to 60 in good health and CMV-seronegative. The CDR3 sequence: CASRRLTSEAGELFF. CDR3 DNA sequence: TGTGCCAGCCGCCGATTGACTAGCGAGGCCGGGGAGCTGTTTTTT.